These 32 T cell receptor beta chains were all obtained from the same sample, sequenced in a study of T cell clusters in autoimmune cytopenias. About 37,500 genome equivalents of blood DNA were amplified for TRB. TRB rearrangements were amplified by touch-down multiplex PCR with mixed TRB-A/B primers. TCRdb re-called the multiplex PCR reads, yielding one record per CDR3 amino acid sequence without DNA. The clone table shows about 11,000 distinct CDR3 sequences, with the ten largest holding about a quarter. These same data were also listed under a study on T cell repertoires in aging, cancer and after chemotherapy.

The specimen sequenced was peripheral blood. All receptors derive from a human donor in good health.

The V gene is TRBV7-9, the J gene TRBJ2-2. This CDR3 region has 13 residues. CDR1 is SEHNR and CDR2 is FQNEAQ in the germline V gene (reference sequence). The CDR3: CASSATITGELFF. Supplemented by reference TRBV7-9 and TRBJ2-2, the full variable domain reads DTGVSQNPRHKITKRGQNVTFRCDPISEHNRLYWYRQTLGQGPEFLTYFQNEAQLEKSRLLSDRFSAERPKGSFSTLEIQRTEQGDSAMYLCASSATITGELFFGEGSRLTVL.

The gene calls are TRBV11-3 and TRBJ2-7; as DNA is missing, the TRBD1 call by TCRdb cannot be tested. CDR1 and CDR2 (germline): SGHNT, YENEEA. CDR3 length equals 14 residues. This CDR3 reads CASSLAQGSYEQYF.

Here the CDR3 reads CASRRKGYSPLHF. The chain uses TRBV6-2 or TRBV6-3 and TRBJ1-6; TCRdb's D gene call, TRBD1, goes unchecked for lack of DNA. In germline, CDR1 is MNHEY, CDR2 SVGEGT. The CDR3 has 13 amino acids.

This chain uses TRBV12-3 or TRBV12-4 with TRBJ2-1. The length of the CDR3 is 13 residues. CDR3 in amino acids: CASSLYLGYEQFF.

The CDR3 is CASSRDQGIHEQYF. The V call is TRBV12-3 or TRBV12-4, the J call TRBJ2-7. The CDR3 has 14 residues.

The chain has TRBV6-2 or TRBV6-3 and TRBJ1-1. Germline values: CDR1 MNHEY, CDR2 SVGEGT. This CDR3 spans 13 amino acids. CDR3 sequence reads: CASSDRENTEAFF.

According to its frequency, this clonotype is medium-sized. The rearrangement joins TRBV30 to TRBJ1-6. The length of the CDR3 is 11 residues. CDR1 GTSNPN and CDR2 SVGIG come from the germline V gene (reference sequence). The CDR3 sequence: CAWSVTSPLHF.

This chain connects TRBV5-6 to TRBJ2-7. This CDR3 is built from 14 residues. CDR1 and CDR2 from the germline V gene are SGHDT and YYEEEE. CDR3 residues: CASSLAVGKYEQYF.

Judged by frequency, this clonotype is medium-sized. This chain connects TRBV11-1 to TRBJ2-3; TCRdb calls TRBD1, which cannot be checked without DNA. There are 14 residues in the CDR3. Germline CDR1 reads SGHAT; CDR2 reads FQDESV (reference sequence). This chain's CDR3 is CASRTESNSDTQYF.

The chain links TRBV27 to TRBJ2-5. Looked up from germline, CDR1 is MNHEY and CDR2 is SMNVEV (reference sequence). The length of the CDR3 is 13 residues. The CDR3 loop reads CASADRFVETQYF.

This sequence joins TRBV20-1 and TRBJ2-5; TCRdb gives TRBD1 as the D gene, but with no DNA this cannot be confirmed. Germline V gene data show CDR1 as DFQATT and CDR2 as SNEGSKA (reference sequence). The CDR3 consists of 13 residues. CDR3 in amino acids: CSAREGGLYEQYF.

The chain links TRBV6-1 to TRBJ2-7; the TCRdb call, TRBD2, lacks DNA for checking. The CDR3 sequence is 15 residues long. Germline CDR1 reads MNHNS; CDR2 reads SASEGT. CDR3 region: CASSEDSGGAYEQYF.

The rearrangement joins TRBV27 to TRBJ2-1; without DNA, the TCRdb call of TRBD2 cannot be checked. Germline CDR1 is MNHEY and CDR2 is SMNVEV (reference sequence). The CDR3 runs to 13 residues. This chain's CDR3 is CASSLSEGYEQFF.

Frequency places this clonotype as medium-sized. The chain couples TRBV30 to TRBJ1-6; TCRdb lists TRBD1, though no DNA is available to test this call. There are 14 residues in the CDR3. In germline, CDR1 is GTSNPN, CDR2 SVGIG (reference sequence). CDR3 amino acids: CAWRQGASNSPLHF.

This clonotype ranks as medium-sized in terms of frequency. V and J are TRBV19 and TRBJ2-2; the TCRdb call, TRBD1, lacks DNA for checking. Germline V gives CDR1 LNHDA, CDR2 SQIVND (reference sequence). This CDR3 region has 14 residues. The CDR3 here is CASSIDRENRELFF. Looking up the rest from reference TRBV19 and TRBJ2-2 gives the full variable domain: DGGITQSPKYLFRKEGQNVTLSCEQNLNHDAMYWYRQDPGQGLRLIYYSQIVNDFQKGDIAEGYSVSREKKESFPLTVTSAQKNPTAFYLCASSIDRENRELFFGEGSRLTVL.

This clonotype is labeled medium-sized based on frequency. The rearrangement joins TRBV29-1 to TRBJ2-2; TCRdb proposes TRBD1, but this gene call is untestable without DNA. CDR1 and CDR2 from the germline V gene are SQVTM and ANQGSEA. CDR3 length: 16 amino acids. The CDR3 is CSVEGEGVWDTGELFF.

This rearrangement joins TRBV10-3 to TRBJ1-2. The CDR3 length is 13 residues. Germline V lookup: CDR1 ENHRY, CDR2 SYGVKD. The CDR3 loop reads CAISFRINYGYTF.

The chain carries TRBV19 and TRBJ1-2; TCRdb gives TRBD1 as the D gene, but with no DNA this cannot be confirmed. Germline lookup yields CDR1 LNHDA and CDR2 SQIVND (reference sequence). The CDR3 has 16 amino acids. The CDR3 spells CASSPPGQGDIYGYTF.

Here the CDR3 reads CASSYSPGAGDQETQYF. The chain has TRBV6-5 and TRBJ2-5; TCRdb selects TRBD1, and the lack of DNA leaves this call unchecked. CDR1 and CDR2 from the germline V gene are MNHEY and SVGAGI. The CDR3 covers 17 residues.

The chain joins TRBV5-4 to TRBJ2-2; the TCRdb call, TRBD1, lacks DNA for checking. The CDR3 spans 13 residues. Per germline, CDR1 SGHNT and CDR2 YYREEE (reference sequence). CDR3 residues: CASSLEGTGELFF.

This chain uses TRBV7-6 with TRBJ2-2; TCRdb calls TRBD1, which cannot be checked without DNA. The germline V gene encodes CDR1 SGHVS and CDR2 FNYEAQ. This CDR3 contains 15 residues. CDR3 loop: CASSLGDRWHEELFF.

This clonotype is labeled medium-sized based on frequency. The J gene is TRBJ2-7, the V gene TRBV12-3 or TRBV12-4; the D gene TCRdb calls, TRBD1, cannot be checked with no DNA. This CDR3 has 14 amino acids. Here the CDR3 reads CASSFGGDSYEQYF.

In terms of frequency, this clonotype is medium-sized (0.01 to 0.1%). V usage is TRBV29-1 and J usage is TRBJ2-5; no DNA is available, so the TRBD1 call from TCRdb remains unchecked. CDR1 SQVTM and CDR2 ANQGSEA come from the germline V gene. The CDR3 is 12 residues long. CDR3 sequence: CSVRGGDETQYF. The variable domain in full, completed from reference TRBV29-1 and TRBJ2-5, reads SAVISQKPSRDICQRGTSLTIQCQVDSQVTMMFWYRQQPGQSLTLIATANQGSEATYESGFVIDKFPISRPNLTFSTLTVSNMSPEDSSIYLCSVRGGDETQYFGPGTRLLVL.

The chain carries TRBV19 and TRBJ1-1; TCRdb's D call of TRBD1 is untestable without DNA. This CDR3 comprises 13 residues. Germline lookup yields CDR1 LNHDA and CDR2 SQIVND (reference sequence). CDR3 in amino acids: CASSIVSERGAFF.

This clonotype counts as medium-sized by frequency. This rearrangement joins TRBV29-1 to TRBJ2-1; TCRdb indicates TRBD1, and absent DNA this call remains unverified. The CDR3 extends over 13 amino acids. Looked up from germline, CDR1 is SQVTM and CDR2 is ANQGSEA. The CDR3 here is CSVTRGGANEQFF.

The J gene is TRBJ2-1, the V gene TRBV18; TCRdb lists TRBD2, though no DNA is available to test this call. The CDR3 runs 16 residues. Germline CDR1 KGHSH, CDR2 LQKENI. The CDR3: CASSDTSGGSYNEQFF.

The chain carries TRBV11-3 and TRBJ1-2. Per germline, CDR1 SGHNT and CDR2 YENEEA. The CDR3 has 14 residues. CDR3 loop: CASSLGLNNYGYTF.

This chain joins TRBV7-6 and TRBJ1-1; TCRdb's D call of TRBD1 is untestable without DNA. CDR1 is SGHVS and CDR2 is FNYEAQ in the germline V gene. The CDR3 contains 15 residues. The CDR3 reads CASSPRTGSNTEAFF. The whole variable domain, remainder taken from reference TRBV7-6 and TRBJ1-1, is GAGVSQSPRYKVTKRGQDVALRCDPISGHVSLYWYRQALGQGPEFLTYFNYEAQQDKSGLPNDRFSAERPEGSISTLTIQRTEQRDSAMYRCASSPRTGSNTEAFFGQGTRLTVV.

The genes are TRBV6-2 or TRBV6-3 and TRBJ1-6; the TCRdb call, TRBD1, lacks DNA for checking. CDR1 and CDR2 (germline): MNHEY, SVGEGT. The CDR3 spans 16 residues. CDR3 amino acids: CASSYLQGAGNSPLHF.

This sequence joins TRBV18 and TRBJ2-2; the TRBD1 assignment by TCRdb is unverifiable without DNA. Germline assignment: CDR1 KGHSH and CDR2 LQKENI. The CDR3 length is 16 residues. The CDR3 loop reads CASSPNSGSATGELFF.

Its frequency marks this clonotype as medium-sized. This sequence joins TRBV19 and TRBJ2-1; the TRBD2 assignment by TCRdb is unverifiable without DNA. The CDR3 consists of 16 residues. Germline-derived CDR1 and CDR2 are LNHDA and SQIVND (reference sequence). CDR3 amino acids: CASSIGGQGHYNEQFF.

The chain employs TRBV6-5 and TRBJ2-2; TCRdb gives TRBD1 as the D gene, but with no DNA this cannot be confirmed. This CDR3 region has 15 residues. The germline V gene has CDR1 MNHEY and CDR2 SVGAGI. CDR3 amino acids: CASSWTGGETGELFF.